This T cell receptor (beta chain) was documented in a study of CXCR3-negative and CXCR3-positive naive CD8 T cells. Overall study: The TRB read total, some 140 million, broke down to about 1.5 +/- 0.3 million reads per library.

In regard to this clonotype: Its antigen remains unknown.

cDNA libraries for TRB were generated by 5' RACE incorporating UMI labels. Reanalyzing the 5' RACE reads, TCRdb keeps one entry per CDR3 protein, without DNA. The repertoire table contains about 150,000 distinct CDR3 sequences. Study findings and constraints: Naive CXCR3-positive and CXCR3-negative cells shared similar TRBV-TRBJ usage, unlike memory cells. Relative to CXCR3-negative naive cells, CXCR3-positive naive cells had more hydrophobic TRB CDR3s.

Sample: naive CXCR3+ CD8+ T cells from blood. Sample subset: CD45RO-CCR7+CD27+CD95- naive CD8+ T cells expressing CXCR3 (TNR3+). This clonotype was sampled from a human donor in good health. Some clones in this sample may be carry-over from other donors' samples.

The CDR3 spells CASSLLGADTPYF. The rearrangement uses TRBV28 and TRBJ2-3; TCRdb outputs TRBD1, but without DNA this stays unchecked. Germline CDR1 and CDR2: MDHEN and SYDVKM. The CDR3 runs to 13 residues.